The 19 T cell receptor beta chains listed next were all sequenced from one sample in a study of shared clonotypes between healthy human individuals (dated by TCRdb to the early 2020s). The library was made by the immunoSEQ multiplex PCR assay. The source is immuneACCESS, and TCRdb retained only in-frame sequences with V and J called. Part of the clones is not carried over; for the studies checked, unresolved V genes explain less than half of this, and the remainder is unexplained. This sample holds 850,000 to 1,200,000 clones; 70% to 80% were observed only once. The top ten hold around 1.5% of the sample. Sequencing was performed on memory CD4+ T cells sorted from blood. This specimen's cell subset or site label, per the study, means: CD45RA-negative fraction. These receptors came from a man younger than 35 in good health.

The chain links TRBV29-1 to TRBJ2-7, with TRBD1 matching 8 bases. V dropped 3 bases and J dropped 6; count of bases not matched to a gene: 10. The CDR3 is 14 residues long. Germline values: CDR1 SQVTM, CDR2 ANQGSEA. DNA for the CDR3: TGCAGCGTTGACAGCGGACAGGGAGCTTCCGAGCAGTACTTC. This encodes CSVDSGQGASEQYF.

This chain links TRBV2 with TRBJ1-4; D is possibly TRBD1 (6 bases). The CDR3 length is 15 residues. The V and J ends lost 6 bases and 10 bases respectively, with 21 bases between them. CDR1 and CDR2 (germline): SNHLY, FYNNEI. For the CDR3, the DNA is TGTGCCAGCAGGTCCCAGGACAGAGCCTTGGGAAAACTGTTTTTT. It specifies CASRSQDRALGKLFF.

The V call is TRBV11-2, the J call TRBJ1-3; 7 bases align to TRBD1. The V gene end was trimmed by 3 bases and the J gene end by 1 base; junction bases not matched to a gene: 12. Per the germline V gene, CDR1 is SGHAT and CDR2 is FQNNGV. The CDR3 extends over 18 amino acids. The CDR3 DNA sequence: TGTGCCAGCAGCTTGACATACTGGGACAGCACGTCTGGAAACACCATATATTTT. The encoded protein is CASSLTYWDSTSGNTIYF.

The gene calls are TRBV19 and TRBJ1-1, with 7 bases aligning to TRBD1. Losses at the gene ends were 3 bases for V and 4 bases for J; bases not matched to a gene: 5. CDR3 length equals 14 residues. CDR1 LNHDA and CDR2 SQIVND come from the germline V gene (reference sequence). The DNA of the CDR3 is TGTGCCAGTAGTATCTCAGGGGGGGTCACTGAAGCTTTCTTT. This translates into CASSISGGVTEAFF.

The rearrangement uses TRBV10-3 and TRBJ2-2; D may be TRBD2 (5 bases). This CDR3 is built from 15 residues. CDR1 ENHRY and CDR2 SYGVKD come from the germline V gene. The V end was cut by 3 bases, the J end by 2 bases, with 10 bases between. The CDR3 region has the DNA TGTGCCATCAGTGACCGGGATCCTAACACCGGGGAGCTGTTTTTT. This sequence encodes CAISDRDPNTGELFF.

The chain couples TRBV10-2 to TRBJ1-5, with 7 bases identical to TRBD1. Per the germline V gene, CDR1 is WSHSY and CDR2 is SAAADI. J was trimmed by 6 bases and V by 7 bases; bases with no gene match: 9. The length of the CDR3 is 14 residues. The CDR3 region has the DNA TGCGCCAGCATTCCGACAGGGTTCGTTCAGCCCCAGCATTTT. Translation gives CASIPTGFVQPQHF.

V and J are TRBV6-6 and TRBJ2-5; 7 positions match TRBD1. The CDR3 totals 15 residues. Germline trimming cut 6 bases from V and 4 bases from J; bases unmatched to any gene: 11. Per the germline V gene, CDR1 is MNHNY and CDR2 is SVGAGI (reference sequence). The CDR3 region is CASRAGTVTGETQYF. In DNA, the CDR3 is TGTGCCAGCAGGGCCGGGACAGTGACGGGAGAGACCCAGTACTTC.

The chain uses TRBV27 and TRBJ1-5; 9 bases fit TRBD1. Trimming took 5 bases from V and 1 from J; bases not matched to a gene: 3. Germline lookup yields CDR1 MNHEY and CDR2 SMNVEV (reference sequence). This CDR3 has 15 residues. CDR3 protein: CASSKDRGSNQPQHF. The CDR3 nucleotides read TGTGCCAGCAGTAAAGACAGGGGGAGCAATCAGCCCCAGCATTTT.

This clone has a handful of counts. The CDR3 reads CASSVAGVGDTQYF. CDR3 bases: TGTGCCAGCAGCGTAGCAGGGGTGGGCGATACGCAGTATTTT. The chain employs TRBV9 and TRBJ2-3, with D possibly being TRBD1 (6 bases). Trimming shortened V by 0 bases and J by 6 bases, and 11 bases separated the two germline ends. The CDR3 totals 14 residues. Germline V gene lookup returns CDR1 SGDLS and CDR2 YYNGEE.

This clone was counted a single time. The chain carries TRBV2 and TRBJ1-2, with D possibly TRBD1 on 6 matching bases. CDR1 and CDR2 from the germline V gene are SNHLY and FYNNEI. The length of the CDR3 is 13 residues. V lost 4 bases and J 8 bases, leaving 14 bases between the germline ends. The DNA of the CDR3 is TGTGCCAGCAGTGGGACAGCCCTTGAGGGCTACACCTTC. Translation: CASSGTALEGYTF. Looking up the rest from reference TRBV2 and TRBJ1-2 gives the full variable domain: EPEVTQTPSHQVTQMGQEVILRCVPISNHLYFYWYRQILGQKVEFLVSFYNNEISEKSEIFDDQFSVERPDGSNFTLKIRSTKLEDSAMYFCASSGTALEGYTFGSGTRLTVV.

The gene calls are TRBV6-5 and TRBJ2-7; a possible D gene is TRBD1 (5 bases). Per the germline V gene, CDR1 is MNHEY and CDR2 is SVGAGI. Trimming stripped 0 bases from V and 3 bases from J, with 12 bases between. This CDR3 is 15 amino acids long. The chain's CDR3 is CASSYSRQSLYEQYF. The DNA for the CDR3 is TGTGCCAGCAGTTACTCGCGACAGTCCCTCTACGAGCAGTACTTC.

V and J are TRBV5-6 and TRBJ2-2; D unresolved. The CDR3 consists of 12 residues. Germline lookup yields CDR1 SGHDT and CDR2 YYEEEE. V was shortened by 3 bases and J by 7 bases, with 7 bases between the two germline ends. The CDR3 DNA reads TGTGCCAGCAGCTCAATCGGCGGGGAGCTGTTTTTT. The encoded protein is CASSSIGGELFF.

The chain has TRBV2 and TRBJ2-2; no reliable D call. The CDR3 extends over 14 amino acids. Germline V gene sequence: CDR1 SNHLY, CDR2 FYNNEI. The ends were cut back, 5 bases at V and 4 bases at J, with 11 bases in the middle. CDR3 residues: CASSLETLTGELFF. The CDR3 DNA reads TGTGCCAGCAGTCTAGAGACCCTCACCGGGGAGCTGTTTTTT.

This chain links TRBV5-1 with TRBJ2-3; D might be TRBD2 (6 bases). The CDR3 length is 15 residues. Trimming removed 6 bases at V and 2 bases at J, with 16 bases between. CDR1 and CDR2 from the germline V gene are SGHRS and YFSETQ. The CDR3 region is CASKSSGLNTDTQYF. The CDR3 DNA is TGCGCCAGCAAGTCCAGCGGGCTTAACACAGATACGCAGTATTTT.

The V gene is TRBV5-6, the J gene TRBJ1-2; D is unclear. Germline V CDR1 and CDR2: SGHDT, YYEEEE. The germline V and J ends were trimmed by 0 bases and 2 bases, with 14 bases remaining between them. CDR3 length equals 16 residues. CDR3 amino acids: CASSLGVWALNYGYTF. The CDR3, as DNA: TGTGCCAGCAGCTTGGGAGTCTGGGCGTTAAACTATGGCTACACCTTC. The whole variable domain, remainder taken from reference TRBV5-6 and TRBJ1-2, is DAGVTQSPTHLIKTRGQQVTLRCSPKSGHDTVSWYQQALGQGPQFIFQYYEEEERQRGNFPDRFSGHQFPNYSSELNVNALLLGDSALYLCASSLGVWALNYGYTFGSGTRLTVV.

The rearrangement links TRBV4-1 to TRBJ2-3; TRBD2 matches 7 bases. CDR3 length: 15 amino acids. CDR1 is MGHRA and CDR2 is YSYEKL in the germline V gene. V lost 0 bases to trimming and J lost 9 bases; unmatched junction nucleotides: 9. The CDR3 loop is CASSQDAVQGGTQYF. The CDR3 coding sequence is TGCGCCAGCAGCCAAGATGCAGTCCAGGGAGGGACGCAGTATTTT.

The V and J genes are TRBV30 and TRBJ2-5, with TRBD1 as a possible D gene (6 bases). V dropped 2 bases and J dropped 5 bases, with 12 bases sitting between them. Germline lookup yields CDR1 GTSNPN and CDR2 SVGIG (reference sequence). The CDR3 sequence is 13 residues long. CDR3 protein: CAWSWGHGETQYF. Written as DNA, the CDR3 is TGTGCCTGGAGTTGGGGGCATGGGGAGACCCAGTACTTC.

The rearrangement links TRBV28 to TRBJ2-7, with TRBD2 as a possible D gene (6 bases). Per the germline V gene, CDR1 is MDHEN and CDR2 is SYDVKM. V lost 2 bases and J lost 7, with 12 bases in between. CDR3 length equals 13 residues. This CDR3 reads CASSLGGKGEQYF. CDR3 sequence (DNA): TGTGCCAGCAGTTTAGGAGGGAAGGGGGAGCAGTACTTC.

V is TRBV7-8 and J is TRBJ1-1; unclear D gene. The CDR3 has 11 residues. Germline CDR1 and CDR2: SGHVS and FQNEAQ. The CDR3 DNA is TGTGCTCTTGGGGAGAACACTGAAGCTTTCTTT. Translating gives CALGENTEAFF.